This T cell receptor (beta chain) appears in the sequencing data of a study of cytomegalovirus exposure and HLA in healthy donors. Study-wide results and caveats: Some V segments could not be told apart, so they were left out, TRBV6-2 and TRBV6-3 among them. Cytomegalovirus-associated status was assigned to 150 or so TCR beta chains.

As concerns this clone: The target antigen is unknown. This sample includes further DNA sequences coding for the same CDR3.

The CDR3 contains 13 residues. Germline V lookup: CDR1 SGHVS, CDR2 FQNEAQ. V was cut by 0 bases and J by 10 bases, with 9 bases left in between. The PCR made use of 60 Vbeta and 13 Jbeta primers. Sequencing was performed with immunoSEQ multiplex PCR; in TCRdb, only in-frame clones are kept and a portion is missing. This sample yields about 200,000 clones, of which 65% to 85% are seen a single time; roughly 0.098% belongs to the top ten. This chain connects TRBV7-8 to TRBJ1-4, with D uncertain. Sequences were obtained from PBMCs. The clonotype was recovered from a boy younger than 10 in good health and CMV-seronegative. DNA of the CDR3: TGTGCCAGCAGCTTAGCGAGGGAGGGAAAACTGTTTTTT. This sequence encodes CASSLAREGKLFF.